This T cell receptor beta chain emerged from a study of cytomegalovirus exposure and HLA in healthy donors. Findings and caveats of the study: Sequencing artifact likely explains a cluster of highly shared sequence variants. Upon later analysis, TCR association rates were observed to vary by HLA locus, being highest for DRB1 and lowest for HLA-C. An assumption of roughly uniform sequencing depth across donors underlay the presence/absence analyses.

Use of 60 Vbeta and 13 Jbeta primers characterized the PCR. TCRdb's copy holds only in-frame clones and misses some; the assay was immunoSEQ multiplex PCR. The profile shows more than 110,000 clones, roughly 77% of them singletons. As regards this clone: The antigen remains unidentified.

Trimming cost V 6 bases and J 7 bases, with 15 bases left between them. The germline gives CDR1 SQVTM, CDR2 ANQGSEA. The CDR3 covers 13 residues. Sequences were obtained from PBMCs. The V and J genes are TRBV29-1 and TRBJ1-4; unclear D gene. The receptor was isolated from a male donor in good health and CMV-seronegative. DNA for the CDR3: TGCAGCGTCCTTCACTCACTGAGTGAAAAACTGTTTTTT. This codes for CSVLHSLSEKLFF.